This T cell receptor beta chain is from a study of spatial heterogeneity in lung cancer. Broader study findings: Counts of expanded alpha and beta TCRs within tumors tracked the tumor nonsynonymous mutation count.

TCRdb ran MiXCR on the 5' RACE reads and lists one entry per CDR3 protein. The sample lists 8,500 to 14,000 distinct CDR3 sequences, 12% occurring once. A word on this clonotype: Its antigen remains unknown.

The CDR3 has 15 residues. Trimming removed 8 bases from V and 3 bases from J, with 17 bases in between. Germline CDR1 and CDR2: MNHNY and SVGAGI (reference sequence). Time point given: sample taken at primary tumor resection. The donors comprised some 78 untreated early-stage non-small cell lung cancer patients. This TCR was recovered from a female donor with early-stage non-small cell lung cancer. The material was lung tumor tissue, obtained at surgery. This chain connects TRBV6-6 to TRBJ2-1, with D possibly being TRBD1 (5 bases). The CDR3 reads CASAKIQTVYNEQFF. For the CDR3, the DNA is TGTGCCAGCGCCAAAATTCAGACAGTCTACAATGAGCAGTTCTTC.